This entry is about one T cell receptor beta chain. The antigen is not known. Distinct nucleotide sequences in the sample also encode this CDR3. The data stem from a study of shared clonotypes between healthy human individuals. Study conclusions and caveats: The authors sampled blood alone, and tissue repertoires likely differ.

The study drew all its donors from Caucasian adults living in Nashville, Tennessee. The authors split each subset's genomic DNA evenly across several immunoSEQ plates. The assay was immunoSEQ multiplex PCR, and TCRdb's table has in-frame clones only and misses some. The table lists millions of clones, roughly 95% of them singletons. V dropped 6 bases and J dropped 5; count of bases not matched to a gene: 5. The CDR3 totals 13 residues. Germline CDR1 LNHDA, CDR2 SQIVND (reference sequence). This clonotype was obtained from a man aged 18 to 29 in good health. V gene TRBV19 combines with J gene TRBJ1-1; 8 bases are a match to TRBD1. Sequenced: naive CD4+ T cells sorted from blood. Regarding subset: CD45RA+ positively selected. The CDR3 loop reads CASSLDRATEAFF. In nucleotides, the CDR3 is TGTGCCAGTAGCCTGGACAGGGCTACTGAAGCTTTCTTT.